The clone carrying this TCR beta chain appeared a single time. This entry comes from a study of blood T cell repertoires in COVID-19. About the study: The analysed material was cDNA or gDNA that came from T cells, B-cell-depleted T cells, or PBMCs.

CDR3 size: 13 residues. The V gene lost 1 base and the J gene lost 4 bases, with 7 bases spanning the gap. Profiling relied on immunoSEQ multiplex PCR, and the TCRdb table lists in-frame clones only, not all of them. The sample has 210,000 or so clones, about 90% seen once. The sequenced material came from peripheral blood. The TCR originated in a woman aged 55-69 years with acute or convalescent COVID-19. The rearrangement links TRBV12-3 or TRBV12-4 to TRBJ2-5; D call uncertain. The CDR3 spells CASSLVPGETQYF. The CDR3 nucleotides are TGTGCCAGCAGTTTAGTTCCCGGAGAGACCCAGTACTTC.